The next 16 T cell receptor beta chains were all read from a single sample in a study of shared clonotypes between healthy human individuals. Generated by immunoSEQ multiplex PCR, the TCRdb table keeps only in-frame clones and is missing some. The profile shows about 2.3 million clones, about 92% of them singletons. Sequences were obtained from naive CD4+ T cells from PBMCs. Subset noted: CD45RA+ positively selected. These receptors were collected from a young man in good health. Some clones in this sample may be carry-over from other donors' samples.

CDR3 DNA sequence: TGTGCCAGCAGCTCCCGGACAGGGGGAATCTACGAGCAGTACTTC. Protein: CASSSRTGGIYEQYF. This chain links TRBV13 with TRBJ2-7; TRBD1 matches at 10 bases. The CDR3 runs to 15 residues. Trimming cost V 4 bases and J 3 bases; bases outside gene matches: 6. Germline V gives CDR1 PRHDT, CDR2 FYEKMQ (reference sequence).

The chain links TRBV5-1 to TRBJ2-3; no definite D call. Germline CDR1 and CDR2: SGHRS and YFSETQ. V dropped 4 bases and J dropped 0 bases, with 9 bases sitting between them. The CDR3 runs to 14 residues. The CDR3 protein is CASSLQSSTDTQYF. DNA for the CDR3: TGCGCCAGCAGCCTTCAATCTAGCACAGATACGCAGTATTTT.

This clone was counted once. The chain is built from TRBV7-9 and TRBJ2-7; D may match TRBD1 or TRBD2 (6 bases each). Trimming pared 5 bases from V and 3 bases from J, leaving 20 bases between. Germline lookup yields CDR1 SEHNR and CDR2 FQNEAQ (reference sequence). The CDR3 has 16 amino acids. CDR3 sequence: CASSPVGGPSIYEQYF. The CDR3 region has the DNA TGTGCCAGCAGCCCAGTGGGGGGCCCTTCCATCTACGAGCAGTACTTC.

The V and J genes are TRBV19 and TRBJ2-5; D possibly corresponds to TRBD1 (5 bases). In germline, CDR1 is LNHDA, CDR2 SQIVND (reference sequence). The CDR3 has 13 residues. V lost 4 bases and J 1 base, leaving 7 bases between the germline ends. In nucleotides, the CDR3 is TGTGCCAGTAGTACCAGGGTCCAAGAGACCCAGTACTTC. It yields the protein CASSTRVQETQYF.

The chain has TRBV9 and TRBJ1-1; D is unresolved. The CDR3 covers 15 residues. The V end was cut by 4 bases, the J end by 8 bases, with 21 bases between. CDR1 is SGDLS, CDR2 YYNGEE, per germline. CDR3 protein: CASSLRTGLGSEAFF. DNA for the CDR3: TGTGCCAGCAGCCTTCGGACGGGCTTGGGGTCCGAAGCTTTCTTT.

The V and J genes are TRBV7-2 and TRBJ2-5, with 7 bases fitting TRBD2. Germline CDR1 reads SGHTA; CDR2 reads FQGNSA. Trimming cost V 5 bases and J 4 bases; bases outside gene matches: 7. The CDR3 length is 14 residues. This CDR3 reads CASSPTGGSETQYF. CDR3 nucleotides: TGTGCCAGCAGCCCTACGGGGGGTTCAGAGACCCAGTACTTC.

V gene TRBV4-2 combines with J gene TRBJ2-1; tentative D call: TRBD1 (5 bases). The CDR3 runs 16 residues. V was trimmed by 0 bases and J by 11 bases, leaving 20 bases between them. Per the germline V gene, CDR1 is LGHNA and CDR2 is YNFKEQ. DNA for the CDR3: TGTGCCAGCAGCCAAGAGGGCCAGGGCCCAAGGGTGCAGCAGTTCTTC. Translation gives CASSQEGQGPRVQQFF.

This chain links TRBV5-4 with TRBJ2-7; 8 bases map to TRBD1. The length of the CDR3 is 15 residues. J lost 0 bases, V lost 4 bases, and 6 bases had no gene match. Germline CDR1 reads SGHNT; CDR2 reads YYREEE (reference sequence). For the CDR3, the DNA is TGTGCCAGCAGCCCGGACAGGGCGAACTCCTACGAGCAGTACTTC. Protein product: CASSPDRANSYEQYF.

The chain carries TRBV9 and TRBJ2-7, with 11 bases identical to TRBD2. From germline, CDR1 is SGDLS and CDR2 YYNGEE. With 0 bases clipped from V and 8 bases from J, the junction kept 7 bases outside the gene matches. The CDR3 length is 15 residues. The CDR3 DNA sequence: TGTGCCAGCAGCGTAGGAGGAGGGACTAGCGGTAAGCAGTACTTC. This sequence encodes CASSVGGGTSGKQYF.

This chain uses TRBV5-1 with TRBJ2-2, with 11 bases aligning to TRBD1. This CDR3 is 19 amino acids long. Trimming cost V 4 bases and J 3 bases; bases outside gene matches: 14. Germline V CDR1 and CDR2: SGHRS, YFSETQ. The CDR3 region has the DNA TGCGCCAGCAGCCACCCGGGACAGGGGGTTGTCAAACACACCGGGGAGCTGTTTTTT. Translating gives CASSHPGQGVVKHTGELFF.

This clone was observed a single time. V is TRBV7-2 and J is TRBJ2-7; TRBD2 aligns across 7 bases. This CDR3 has 15 residues. Germline V lookup: CDR1 SGHTA, CDR2 FQGNSA. The V and J ends lost 1 base and 2 bases, in that order; junction bases with no gene match: 5. As DNA, the CDR3 is TGTGCCAGCAGCTTAGGGTTCGGGGGGACCTACGAGCAGTACTTC. Translating gives CASSLGFGGTYEQYF. Using reference TRBV7-2 and TRBJ2-7 for the parts outside the CDR3, the full variable domain is GAGVSQSPSNKVTEKGKDVELRCDPISGHTALYWYRQSLGQGLEFLIYFQGNSAPDKSGLPSDRFSAERTGGSVSTLTIQRTQQEDSAVYLCASSLGFGGTYEQYFGPGTRLTVT.

V usage is TRBV28 and J usage is TRBJ2-5, with 11 positions matching TRBD2. TRBJ2-7 explains the end of the DNA better; the J call may be wrong. The germline V gene encodes CDR1 MDHEN and CDR2 SYDVKM. This CDR3 contains 14 residues. The CDR3 loop is CASRPTSGIYEQYF. The CDR3 region has the DNA TGTGCCAGCAGACCGACTAGCGGGATTTACGAGCAGTACTTC.

The chain combines TRBV6-1 with TRBJ1-1; TRBD1 might be the D (5 bases). Trimming removed 1 base at V and 7 bases at J, with 16 bases between. The germline V gene encodes CDR1 MNHNS and CDR2 SASEGT. The CDR3 sequence is 15 residues long. Written as DNA, the CDR3 is TGTGCCAGCAGTGAAGTAATGGGGCAGACCTTTGAAGCTTTCTTT. This encodes CASSEVMGQTFEAFF.

The chain uses TRBV5-1 and TRBJ1-1, with 8 bases that match TRBD1. Germline V gives CDR1 SGHRS, CDR2 YFSETQ. CDR3 length: 19 amino acids. Trimming took 0 bases from V and 5 from J; bases not matched to a gene: 18. CDR3 region: CASSLAGVAGGLIGTEAFF. The CDR3 DNA reads as TGCGCCAGCAGCTTGGCCGGAGTGGCAGGGGGCTTGATAGGGACTGAAGCTTTCTTT.

This chain connects TRBV7-3 to TRBJ2-7; no reliable D call. Between the trimmed V and J ends, which lost 2 bases and 2 bases, there was a span of 10 bases. The length of the CDR3 is 14 residues. Looked up from germline, CDR1 is SGHTA and CDR2 is FQGTGA. The CDR3 sequence: CASSLSRPPYEQYF. The CDR3 DNA is TGTGCCAGCAGCTTATCCCGTCCCCCCTACGAGCAGTACTTC.

This clone appeared a few times. This chain links TRBV18 with TRBJ1-5; TRBD1 aligns across 8 bases. The V and J ends lost 5 bases and 3 bases, in that order; junction bases with no gene match: 6. The germline V gene has CDR1 KGHSH and CDR2 LQKENI. The CDR3 contains 15 residues. CDR3 sequence: CASSAGTGHNQPQHF. The CDR3 nucleotides read TGTGCCAGCTCAGCCGGGACAGGACACAATCAGCCCCAGCATTTT.